This TCR beta chain was obtained from a study of T-cell memory formation after mild COVID-19. One entry per CDR3 protein results from TCRdb running MiXCR on the 5' RACE reads. Of about half a million distinct CDR3 sequences in the sample, 15% to 20% were seen once. This clonotype was observed a handful of times. The clonotype originates from an adult woman who had mild COVID-19 (a few samples of this study predate the infection). Cell type and time point are not known. Material: PBMCs or a T cell subset sorted from them (not recorded which).

The CDR3 DNA sequence: TGTGCCACGGCGGGACAGGGCATCGGCGAGCAGTACTTC. This codes for CATAGQGIGEQYF. The V gene is TRBV2, the J gene TRBJ2-7; 9 bases line up with TRBD1. V shed 10 bases, J shed 6 bases, and the junction held 10 bases outside the gene matches. This CDR3 is 13 amino acids long. CDR1 SNHLY and CDR2 FYNNEI come from the germline V gene. Using reference TRBV2 and TRBJ2-7 for the parts outside the CDR3, the full variable domain is EPEVTQTPSHQVTQMGQEVILRCVPISNHLYFYWYRQILGQKVEFLVSFYNNEISEKSEIFDDQFSVERPDGSNFTLKIRSTKLEDSAMYFCATAGQGIGEQYFGPGTRLTVT.